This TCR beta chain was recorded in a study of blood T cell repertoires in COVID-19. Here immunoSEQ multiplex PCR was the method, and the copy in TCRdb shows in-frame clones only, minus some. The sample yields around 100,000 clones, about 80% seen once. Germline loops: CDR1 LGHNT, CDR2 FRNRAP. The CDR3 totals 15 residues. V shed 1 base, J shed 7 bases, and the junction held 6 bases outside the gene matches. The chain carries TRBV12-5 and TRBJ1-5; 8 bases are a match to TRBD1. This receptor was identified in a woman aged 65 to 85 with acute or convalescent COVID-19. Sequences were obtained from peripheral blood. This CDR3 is CASGLGGQVRQPQHF. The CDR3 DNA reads TGTGCTAGTGGTTTGGGGGGACAGGTAAGACAGCCCCAGCATTTT.